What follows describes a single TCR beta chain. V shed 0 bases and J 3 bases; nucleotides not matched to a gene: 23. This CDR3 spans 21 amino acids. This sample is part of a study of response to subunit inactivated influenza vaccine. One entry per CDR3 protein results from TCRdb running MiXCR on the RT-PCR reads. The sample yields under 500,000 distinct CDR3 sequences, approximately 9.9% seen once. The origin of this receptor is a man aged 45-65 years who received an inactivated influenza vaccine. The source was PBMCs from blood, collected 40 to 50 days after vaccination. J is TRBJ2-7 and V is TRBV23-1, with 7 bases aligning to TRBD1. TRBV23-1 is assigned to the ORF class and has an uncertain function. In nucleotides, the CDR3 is TGCGCCAGCAGTCAATCGATGTGGTGGAGAAAACGACAGGGCCCCCACTACGAGCAGTACTTC. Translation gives CASSQSMWWRKRQGPHYEQYF.